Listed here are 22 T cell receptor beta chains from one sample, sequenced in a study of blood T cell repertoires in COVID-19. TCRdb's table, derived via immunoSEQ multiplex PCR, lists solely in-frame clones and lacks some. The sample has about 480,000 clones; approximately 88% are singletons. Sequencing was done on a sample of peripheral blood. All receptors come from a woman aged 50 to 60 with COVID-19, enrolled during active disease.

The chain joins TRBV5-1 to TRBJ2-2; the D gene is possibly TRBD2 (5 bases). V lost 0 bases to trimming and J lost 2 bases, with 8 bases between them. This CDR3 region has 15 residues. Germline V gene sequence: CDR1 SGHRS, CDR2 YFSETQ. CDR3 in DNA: TGCGCCAGCAGCTTGGGGGGAGTAAACACCGGGGAGCTGTTTTTT. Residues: CASSLGGVNTGELFF.

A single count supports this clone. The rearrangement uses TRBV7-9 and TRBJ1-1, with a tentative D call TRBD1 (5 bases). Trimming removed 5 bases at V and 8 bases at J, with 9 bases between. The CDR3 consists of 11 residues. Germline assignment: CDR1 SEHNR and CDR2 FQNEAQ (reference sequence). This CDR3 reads CASSPQGEAFF. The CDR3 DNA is TGTGCCAGCAGCCCTCAGGGAGAAGCTTTCTTT.

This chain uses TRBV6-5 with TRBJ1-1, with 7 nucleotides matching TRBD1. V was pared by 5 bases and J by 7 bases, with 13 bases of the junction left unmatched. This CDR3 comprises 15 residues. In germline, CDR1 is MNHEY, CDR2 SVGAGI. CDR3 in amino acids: CASSIRQGADGEAFF. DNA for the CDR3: TGTGCCAGCAGTATCCGACAGGGAGCGGACGGTGAAGCTTTCTTT.

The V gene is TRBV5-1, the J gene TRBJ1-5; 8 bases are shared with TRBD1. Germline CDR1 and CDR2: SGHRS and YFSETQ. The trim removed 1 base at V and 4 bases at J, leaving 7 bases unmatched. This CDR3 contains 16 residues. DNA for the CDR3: TGCGCCAGCAGCTTGCTTCCAGGGGGCGGGAATCAGCCCCAGCATTTT. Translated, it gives CASSLLPGGGNQPQHF.

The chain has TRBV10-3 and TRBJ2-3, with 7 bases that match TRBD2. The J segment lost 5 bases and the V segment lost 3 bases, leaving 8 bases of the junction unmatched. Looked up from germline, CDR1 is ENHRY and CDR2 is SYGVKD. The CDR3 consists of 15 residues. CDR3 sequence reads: CAISDLGEGGDTQYF. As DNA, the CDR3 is TGTGCCATCAGTGACCTGGGGGAGGGTGGAGATACGCAGTATTTT.

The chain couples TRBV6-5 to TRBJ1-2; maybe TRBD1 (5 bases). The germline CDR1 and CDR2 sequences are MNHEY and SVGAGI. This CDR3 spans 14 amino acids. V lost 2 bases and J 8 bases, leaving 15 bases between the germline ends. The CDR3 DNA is TGTGCCAGCAGTTACGATGTGGGGGGAGGAGGCTACACCTTC. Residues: CASSYDVGGGGYTF.

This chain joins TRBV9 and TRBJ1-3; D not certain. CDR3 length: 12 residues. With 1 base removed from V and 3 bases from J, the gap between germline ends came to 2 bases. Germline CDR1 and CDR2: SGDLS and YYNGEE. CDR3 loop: CASSVYGNTIYF. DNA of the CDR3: TGTGCCAGCAGCGTATATGGAAACACCATATATTTT.

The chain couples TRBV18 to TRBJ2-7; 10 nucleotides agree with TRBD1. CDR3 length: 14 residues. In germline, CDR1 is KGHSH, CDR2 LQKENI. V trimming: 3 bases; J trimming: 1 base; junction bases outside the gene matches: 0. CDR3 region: CASSPGQGSYEQYF. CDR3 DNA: TGTGCCAGCTCACCGGGACAGGGGTCCTACGAGCAGTACTTC.

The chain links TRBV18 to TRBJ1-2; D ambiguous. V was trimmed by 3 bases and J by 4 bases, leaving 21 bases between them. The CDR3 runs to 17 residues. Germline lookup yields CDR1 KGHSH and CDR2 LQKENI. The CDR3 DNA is TGTGCCAGCTCACCGCTCTCGATCGCAGCGGGTGGCTATGGCTACACCTTC. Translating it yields CASSPLSIAAGGYGYTF. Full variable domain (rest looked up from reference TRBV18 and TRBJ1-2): NAGVMQNPRHLVRRRGQEARLRCSPMKGHSHVYWYRQLPEEGLKFMVYLQKENIIDESGMPKERFSAEFPKEGPSILRIQQVVRGDSAAYFCASSPLSIAAGGYGYTFGSGTRLTVV.

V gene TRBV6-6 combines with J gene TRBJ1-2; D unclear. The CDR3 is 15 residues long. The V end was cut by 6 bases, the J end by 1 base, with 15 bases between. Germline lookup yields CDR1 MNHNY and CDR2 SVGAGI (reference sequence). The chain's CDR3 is CASSSSGSFNYGYTF. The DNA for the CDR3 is TGTGCCAGCAGCTCCTCCGGGTCTTTTAACTATGGCTACACCTTC.

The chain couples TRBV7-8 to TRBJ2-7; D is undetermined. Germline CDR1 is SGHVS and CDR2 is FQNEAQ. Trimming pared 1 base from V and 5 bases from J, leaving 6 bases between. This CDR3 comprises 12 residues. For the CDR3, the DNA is TGTGCCAGCAGCTTAGGCTCGGACGAGCAGTACTTC. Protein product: CASSLGSDEQYF.

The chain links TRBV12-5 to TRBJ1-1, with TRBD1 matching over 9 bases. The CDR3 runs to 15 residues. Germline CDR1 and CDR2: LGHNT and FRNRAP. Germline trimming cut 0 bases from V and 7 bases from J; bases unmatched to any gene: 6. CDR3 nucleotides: TGTGCTAGTGGTTTGGTAACAGGGGGCTTCGGTGAAGCTTTCTTT. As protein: CASGLVTGGFGEAFF.

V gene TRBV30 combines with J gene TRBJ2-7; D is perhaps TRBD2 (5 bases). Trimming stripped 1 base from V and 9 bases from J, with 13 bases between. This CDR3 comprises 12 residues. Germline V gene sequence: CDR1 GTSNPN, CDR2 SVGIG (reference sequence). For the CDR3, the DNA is TGTGCCTGGAGTGGGGCTCTTCGGGGGCAGTACTTC. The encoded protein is CAWSGALRGQYF.

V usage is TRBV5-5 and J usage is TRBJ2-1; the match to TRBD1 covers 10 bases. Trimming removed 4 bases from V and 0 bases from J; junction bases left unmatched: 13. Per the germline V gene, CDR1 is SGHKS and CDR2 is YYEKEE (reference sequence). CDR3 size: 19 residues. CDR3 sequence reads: CASSPTGTGDFSSYNEQFF. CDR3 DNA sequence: TGTGCCAGCAGCCCCACCGGGACAGGGGATTTCAGCTCCTACAATGAGCAGTTCTTC.

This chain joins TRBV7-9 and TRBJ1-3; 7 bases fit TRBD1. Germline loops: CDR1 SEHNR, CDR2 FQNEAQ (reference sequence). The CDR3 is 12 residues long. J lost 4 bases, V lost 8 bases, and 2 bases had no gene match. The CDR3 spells CASLGQGNTIYF. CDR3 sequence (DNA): TGTGCCAGCTTGGGACAGGGAAACACCATATATTTT.

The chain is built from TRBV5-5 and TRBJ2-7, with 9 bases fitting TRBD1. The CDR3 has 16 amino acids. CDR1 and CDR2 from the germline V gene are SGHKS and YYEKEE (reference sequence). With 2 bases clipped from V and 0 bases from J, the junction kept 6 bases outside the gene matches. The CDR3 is CASSFAGTGLSYEQYF. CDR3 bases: TGTGCCAGCAGCTTTGCCGGGACAGGGCTCTCCTACGAGCAGTACTTC.

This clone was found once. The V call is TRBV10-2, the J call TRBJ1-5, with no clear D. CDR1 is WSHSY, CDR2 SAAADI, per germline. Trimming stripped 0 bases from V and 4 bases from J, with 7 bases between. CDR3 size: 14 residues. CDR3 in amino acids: CASSESAVNQPQHF. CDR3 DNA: TGCGCCAGCAGTGAGTCGGCAGTTAATCAGCCCCAGCATTTT.

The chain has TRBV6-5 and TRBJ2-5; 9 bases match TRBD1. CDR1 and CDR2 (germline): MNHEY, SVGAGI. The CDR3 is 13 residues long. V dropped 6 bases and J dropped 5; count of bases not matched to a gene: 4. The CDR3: CASRQGARETQYF. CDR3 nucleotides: TGTGCCAGCAGACAGGGGGCGCGGGAGACCCAGTACTTC.

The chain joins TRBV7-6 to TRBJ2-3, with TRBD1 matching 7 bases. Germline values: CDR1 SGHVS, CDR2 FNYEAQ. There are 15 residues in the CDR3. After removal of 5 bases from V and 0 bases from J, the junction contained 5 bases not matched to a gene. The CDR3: CASSQPGQSTDTQYF. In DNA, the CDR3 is TGTGCCAGCAGCCAGCCGGGACAGAGCACAGATACGCAGTATTTT.

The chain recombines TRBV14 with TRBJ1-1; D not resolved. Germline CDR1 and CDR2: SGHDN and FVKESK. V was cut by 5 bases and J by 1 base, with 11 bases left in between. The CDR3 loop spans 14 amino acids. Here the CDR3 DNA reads TGTGCCAGCAGCTACAACTGGAGGAACACTGAAGCTTTCTTT. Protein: CASSYNWRNTEAFF.

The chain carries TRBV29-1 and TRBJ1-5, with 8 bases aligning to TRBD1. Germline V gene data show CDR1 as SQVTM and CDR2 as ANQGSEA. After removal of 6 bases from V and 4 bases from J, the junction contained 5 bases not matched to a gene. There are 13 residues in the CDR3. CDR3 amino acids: CSVEQGGNQPQHF. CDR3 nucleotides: TGCAGCGTAGAACAGGGGGGTAATCAGCCCCAGCATTTT.

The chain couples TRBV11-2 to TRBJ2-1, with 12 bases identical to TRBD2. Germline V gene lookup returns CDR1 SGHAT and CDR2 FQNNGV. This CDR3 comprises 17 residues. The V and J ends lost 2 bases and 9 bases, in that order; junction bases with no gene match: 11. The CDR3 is CASSLFSSGGALAEQFF. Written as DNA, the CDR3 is TGTGCCAGCAGCTTATTCTCTAGCGGGGGGGCCTTGGCTGAGCAGTTCTTC.